Listed below are T cell receptor beta chains from one sample, sequenced in a study of cytomegalovirus exposure and HLA in healthy donors. Sequenced by immunoSEQ multiplex PCR; TCRdb stores in-frame clones only, minus some. This sample has some 110,000 clones, with approximately 94% found just once. Sequencing was done on a sample of PBMCs. All receptors derive from a woman aged 18-35 years in good health and CMV-seronegative. The conserved cysteine and the conserved F or W are not part of the CDR3 here.

J gene	V gene	CDR3 protein
TRBJ2-1	TRBV25-1	ASSLTGAYNEQF
TRBJ2-7	TRBV5-1	ASSTGDRVTYEQY
TRBJ1-6	TRBV6-6	ASSPHTSYNSPLH
TRBJ2-5	TRBV28	ASSSLGTFHRPGETQY
TRBJ1-2	TRBV27	ASKIWGGAEGYT
TRBJ2-7	TRBV6-6	ASSPTGGNDYEQY
TRBJ1-2	TRBV30	AWSWRGGYT
TRBJ2-2	TRBV5-1	ASSFSGDNTGELF
TRBJ2-1	TRBV27	ASSVLTRRATYNEQF
TRBJ2-1	TRBV5-1	ASSFSGNEQF